Given below is one TCR beta chain in context. Its matching antigen is unknown. The sample comes from a study of blood T cells in healthy people across ages. Study findings and constraints: In long-lived donors, naive CD4+ cell counts and diversity exceeded those of aged donors.

Looked up from germline, CDR1 is SGHDN and CDR2 is FVKESK. The length of the CDR3 is 14 residues. V was trimmed by 0 bases and J by 0 bases, leaving 5 bases between them. The people who gave samples were healthy Caucasians from Russia, aged roughly 6 to 100. The second PCR ran roughly 6 to 12 cycles with a sample-barcoded 5' primer and J-beta primers. Tags on each cDNA molecule came from a template-switch adaptor with 12 random nucleotides. From the 5' RACE reads, TCRdb called clonotypes with MiXCR, one entry per CDR3 protein. This sample has 1.4 million to 1.5 million distinct CDR3 sequences; approximately 38% occur once, and the top ten carry under 8%.

This clonotype originated in a young woman in good health. The chain employs TRBV14 and TRBJ2-5; D call uncertain. Sequenced sample: blood. For the CDR3, the DNA is TGTGCCAGCAGCCAAGATCTACACCAAGAGACCCAGTACTTC. Its protein is CASSQDLHQETQYF.